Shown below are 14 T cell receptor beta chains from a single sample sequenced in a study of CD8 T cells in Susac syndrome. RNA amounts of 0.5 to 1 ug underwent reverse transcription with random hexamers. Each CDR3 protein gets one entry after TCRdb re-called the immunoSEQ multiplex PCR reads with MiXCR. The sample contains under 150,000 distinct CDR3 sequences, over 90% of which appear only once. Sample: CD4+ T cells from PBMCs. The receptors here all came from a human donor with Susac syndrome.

The CDR3 sequence: CASTYSLYQPQHF. CDR3 DNA: TGTGCCAGTACGTACAGCCTGTATCAGCCCCAGCATTTT. This rearrangement joins TRBV19 to TRBJ1-5; no firm D call. CDR3 length: 13 amino acids. CDR1 LNHDA and CDR2 SQIVND come from the germline V gene (reference sequence). Trimming stripped 7 bases from V and 5 bases from J, with 12 bases between.

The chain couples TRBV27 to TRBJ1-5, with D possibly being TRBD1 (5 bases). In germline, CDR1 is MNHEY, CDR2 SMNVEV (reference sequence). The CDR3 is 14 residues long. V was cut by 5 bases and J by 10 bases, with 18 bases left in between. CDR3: CASSPSRAHLPQHF. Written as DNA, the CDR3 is TGTGCCAGCAGTCCCAGCAGGGCCCATCTACCCCAGCATTTT.

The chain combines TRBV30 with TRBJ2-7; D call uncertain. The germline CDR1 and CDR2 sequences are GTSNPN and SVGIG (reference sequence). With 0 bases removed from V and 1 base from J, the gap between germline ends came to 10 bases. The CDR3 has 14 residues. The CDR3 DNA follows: TGTGCCTGGAGTGTTGTTTCAGGATCCTACGAGCAGTACTTC. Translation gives CAWSVVSGSYEQYF.

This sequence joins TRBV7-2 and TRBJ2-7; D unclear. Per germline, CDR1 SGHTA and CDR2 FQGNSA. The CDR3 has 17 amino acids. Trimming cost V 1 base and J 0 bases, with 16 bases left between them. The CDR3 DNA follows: TGTGCCAGCAGCTTAGAGGGAACTTACCAAACCTCCTACGAGCAGTACTTC. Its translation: CASSLEGTYQTSYEQYF.

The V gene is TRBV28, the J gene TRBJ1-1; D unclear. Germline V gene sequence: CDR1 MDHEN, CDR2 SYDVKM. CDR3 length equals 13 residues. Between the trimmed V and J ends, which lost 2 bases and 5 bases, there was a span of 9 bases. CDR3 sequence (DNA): TGTGCCAGCAGTTTAAGGAAACTGACTGAAGCTTTCTTT. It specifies CASSLRKLTEAFF. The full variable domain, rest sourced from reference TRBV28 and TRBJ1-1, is DVKVTQSSRYLVKRTGEKVFLECVQDMDHENMFWYRQDPGLGLRLIYFSYDVKMKEKGDIPEGYSVSREKKERFSLILESASTNQTSMYLCASSLRKLTEAFFGQGTRLTVV.

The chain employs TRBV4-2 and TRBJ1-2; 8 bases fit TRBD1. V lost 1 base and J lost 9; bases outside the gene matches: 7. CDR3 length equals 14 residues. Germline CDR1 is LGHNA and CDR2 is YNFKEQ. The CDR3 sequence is CASSQGDRSDRYTF. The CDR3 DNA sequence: TGTGCCAGCAGCCAAGGGGACAGGAGTGATCGCTACACCTTC.

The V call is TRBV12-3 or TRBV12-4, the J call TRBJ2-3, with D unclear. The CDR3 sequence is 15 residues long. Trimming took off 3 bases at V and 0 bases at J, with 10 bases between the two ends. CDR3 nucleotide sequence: TGTGCCAGCAGTTTCCAGGCACCAAGCACAGATACGCAGTATTTT. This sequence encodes CASSFQAPSTDTQYF.

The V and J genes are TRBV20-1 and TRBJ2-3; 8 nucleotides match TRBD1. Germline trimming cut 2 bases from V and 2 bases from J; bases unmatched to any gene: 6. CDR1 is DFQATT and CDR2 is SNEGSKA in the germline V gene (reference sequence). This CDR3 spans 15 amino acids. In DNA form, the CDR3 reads TGCAGTGCTAGACCTGGGACAGGAAACACAGATACGCAGTATTTT. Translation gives CSARPGTGNTDTQYF.

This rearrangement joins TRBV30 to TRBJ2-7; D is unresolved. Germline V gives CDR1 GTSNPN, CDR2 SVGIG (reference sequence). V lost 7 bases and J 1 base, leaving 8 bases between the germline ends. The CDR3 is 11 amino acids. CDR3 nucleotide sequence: TGTGCCTCGACACATTCCTACGAGCAGTACTTC. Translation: CASTHSYEQYF.

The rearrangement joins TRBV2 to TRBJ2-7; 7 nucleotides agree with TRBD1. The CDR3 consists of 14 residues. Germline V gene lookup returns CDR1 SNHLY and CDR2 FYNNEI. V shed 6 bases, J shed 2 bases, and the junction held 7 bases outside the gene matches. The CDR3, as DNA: TGTGCCAGCAGGTCGACAGGGTTAGCCTACGAGCAGTACTTC. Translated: CASRSTGLAYEQYF.

CDR3 protein: CSASAGLNTEAFF. The CDR3 DNA follows: TGCAGTGCTAGCGCAGGGTTGAACACTGAAGCTTTCTTT. V gene TRBV20-1 combines with J gene TRBJ1-1, with D tentatively TRBD1 (5 bases). The V end lost 3 bases, the J end lost 0 bases, and 8 bases lay between the germline ends. From germline, CDR1 is DFQATT and CDR2 SNEGSKA (reference sequence). The CDR3 sequence is 13 residues long.

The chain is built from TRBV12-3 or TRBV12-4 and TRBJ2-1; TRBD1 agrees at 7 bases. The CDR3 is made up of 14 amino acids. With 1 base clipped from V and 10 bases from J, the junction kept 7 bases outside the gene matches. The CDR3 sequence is CASSLGGTVGEQFF. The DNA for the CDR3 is TGTGCCAGCAGTTTAGGAGGGACAGTCGGGGAGCAGTTCTTC.

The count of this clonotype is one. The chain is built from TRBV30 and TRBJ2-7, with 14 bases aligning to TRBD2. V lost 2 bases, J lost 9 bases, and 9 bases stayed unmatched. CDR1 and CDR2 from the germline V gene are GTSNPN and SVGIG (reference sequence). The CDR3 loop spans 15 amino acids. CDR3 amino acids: CAWSQGLAGAGGQYF. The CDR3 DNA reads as TGTGCCTGGAGTCAGGGACTAGCGGGAGCTGGAGGGCAGTACTTC. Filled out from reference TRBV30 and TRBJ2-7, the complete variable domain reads SQTIHQWPATLVQPVGSPLSLECTVEGTSNPNLYWYRQAAGRGLQLLFYSVGIGQISSEVPQNLSASRPQDRQFILSSKKLLLSDSGFYLCAWSQGLAGAGGQYFGPGTRLTVT.

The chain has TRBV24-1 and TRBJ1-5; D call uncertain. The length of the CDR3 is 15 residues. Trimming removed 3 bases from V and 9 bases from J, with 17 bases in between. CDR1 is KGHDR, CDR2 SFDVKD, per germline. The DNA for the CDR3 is TGTGCCACCAGTGATGCTGGACCGTCTATAGGGCCCCAGCATTTT. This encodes CATSDAGPSIGPQHF.